The 12 T cell receptor beta chains listed next were all sequenced from one sample in a study of CD8 T cells in Susac syndrome. Random hexamers primed reverse transcription of roughly 0.5 to 1 ug RNA. MiXCR was run by TCRdb on the immunoSEQ multiplex PCR reads, yielding one entry per CDR3 protein. The table shows just over 150,000 distinct CDR3 sequences, with around 95% occurring only once. Sequenced sample: CD8+ T cells from PBMCs. These receptors all come from a human donor with multiple sclerosis.

This sequence joins TRBV20-1 and TRBJ1-1; weak D call: TRBD1 (5 bases). The length of the CDR3 is 14 residues. V gave up 6 bases and J gave up 0 bases, with 14 bases separating them. CDR1 is DFQATT, CDR2 SNEGSKA, per germline (reference sequence). In DNA form, the CDR3 reads TGCAGTGCCCACGGGAGACAGATGAACACTGAAGCTTTCTTT. Its translation is CSAHGRQMNTEAFF.

This clonotype showed up just once. The V gene is TRBV18, the J gene TRBJ2-3; D gene unclear. Germline V lookup: CDR1 KGHSH, CDR2 LQKENI. V lost 5 bases, J lost 10 bases, and 19 bases lay in between. This CDR3 region has 14 residues. As DNA, the CDR3 is TGTGCCAGCTCAACTCCTGTAGGCCAACCCTCGCAGTATTTT. This codes for CASSTPVGQPSQYF.

This chain connects TRBV3-1 to TRBJ2-1; 7 nucleotides match TRBD1. After removal of 1 base from V and 0 bases from J, the junction contained 6 bases not matched to a gene. Germline V gives CDR1 LGHDT, CDR2 YNNKEL (reference sequence). The CDR3 contains 17 residues. The CDR3 region has the DNA TGTGCCAGCAGCCAAGCGGGGACAGTTAACTCCTACAATGAGCAGTTCTTC. This gives the protein CASSQAGTVNSYNEQFF.

In this sample, this clonotype turned up once. V and J are TRBV9 and TRBJ2-6; D could derive from TRBD1 or TRBD2 (5 bases each). The CDR3 extends over 15 amino acids. Germline assignment: CDR1 SGDLS and CDR2 YYNGEE. V lost 0 bases to trimming and J lost 2 bases, with 6 bases between them. The CDR3 is CASSVGGTGANVLTF. The DNA of the CDR3 is TGTGCCAGCAGCGTAGGGGGGACTGGGGCCAACGTCCTGACTTTC.

This chain joins TRBV12-3 or TRBV12-4 and TRBJ1-5, with unresolved D. The length of the CDR3 is 12 residues. The germline V and J ends were trimmed by 5 bases and 5 bases, with 7 bases remaining between them. The CDR3 nucleotides read TGTGCCAGCAGTCCAGACCATCAGCCCCAGCATTTT. Its translation: CASSPDHQPQHF.

The chain has TRBV29-1 and TRBJ1-4, with D possibly matching TRBD1 (6 bases). From germline, CDR1 is SQVTM and CDR2 ANQGSEA. Trimming stripped 6 bases from V and 1 base from J, with 12 bases between. The CDR3 consists of 14 residues. CDR3 residues: CSVTGGGTNEKLFF. CDR3 in DNA: TGCAGCGTGACAGGTGGAGGAACTAATGAAAAACTGTTTTTT. Supplemented by reference TRBV29-1 and TRBJ1-4, the full variable domain reads SAVISQKPSRDICQRGTSLTIQCQVDSQVTMMFWYRQQPGQSLTLIATANQGSEATYESGFVIDKFPISRPNLTFSTLTVSNMSPEDSSIYLCSVTGGGTNEKLFFGSGTQLSVL.

The CDR3: CASSHKKGRGAEGTQYF. The CDR3 DNA reads as TGCGCCAGCAGCCATAAGAAGGGGCGAGGGGCGGAGGGGACCCAGTACTTC. The chain carries TRBV4-1 and TRBJ2-5, with D possibly TRBD2 on 6 matching bases. CDR1 is MGHRA and CDR2 is YSYEKL in the germline V gene. There are 17 residues in the CDR3. V was clipped by 3 bases and J by 7 bases, with 24 bases between them.

The chain couples TRBV27 to TRBJ1-5; D is uncertain. The V and J ends lost 1 base and 0 bases respectively, with 7 bases between them. This CDR3 comprises 15 residues. Per the germline V gene, CDR1 is MNHEY and CDR2 is SMNVEV (reference sequence). The chain's CDR3 is CASSLLGISNQPQHF. CDR3 DNA sequence: TGTGCCAGCAGTTTATTGGGGATTAGCAATCAGCCCCAGCATTTT.

The rearrangement joins TRBV4-1 to TRBJ2-5; a possible D gene is TRBD2 (6 bases). The ends were cut back, 2 bases at V and 4 bases at J, with 14 bases in the middle. The germline CDR1 and CDR2 sequences are MGHRA and YSYEKL. The CDR3 consists of 15 residues. CDR3 amino acids: CASSQHVLGGETQYF. The CDR3 nucleotides read TGCGCCAGCAGCCAACACGTACTGGGGGGAGAGACCCAGTACTTC.

The table lists this clonotype with a count of one. The chain uses TRBV12-3 or TRBV12-4 and TRBJ2-7; TRBD1 aligns across 7 bases. There are 13 residues in the CDR3. V dropped 3 bases and J dropped 8; count of bases not matched to a gene: 7. CDR3 protein: CASSLGRGFKQYV. The DNA for the CDR3 is TGTGCCAGCAGTTTGGGCAGGGGGTTTAAGCAGTACGTC.

CDR3 nucleotides: TGCAGTGCTAGGGGGACAGGGATCGATCAGCCCCAGCATTTT. The encoded protein is CSARGTGIDQPQHF. This chain connects TRBV20-1 to TRBJ1-5; TRBD1 agrees at 9 bases. The germline V gene encodes CDR1 DFQATT and CDR2 SNEGSKA (reference sequence). V trimming: 3 bases; J trimming: 5 bases; junction bases outside the gene matches: 5. CDR3 length: 14 residues.

J is TRBJ2-3 and V is TRBV13; D uncertain. The CDR3 covers 12 residues. The V end lost 5 bases, the J end lost 4 bases, and 7 bases lay between the germline ends. Germline CDR1 PRHDT, CDR2 FYEKMQ (reference sequence). CDR3 in amino acids: CASSRLPDTQYF. For the CDR3, the DNA is TGTGCCAGCAGCCGCCTGCCAGATACGCAGTATTTT.